The 11 T cell receptor beta chains listed next were all sequenced from one sample in a study of blood T cells in healthy people across ages (dated by TCRdb to the mid-2010s). The library relied on 5' RACE. The second PCR ran for roughly 7 to 11 cycles and used a J-beta primer mix along with a sample-barcoded 5' primer. TCRdb redid the processing of the public reads, applying fastp at Q25 and MiXCR, and retained in-frame beta chains. Rows merge per CDR3 protein into single entries with the most common DNA and genes. Here the sample has some 1,800,000 distinct CDR3 sequences; 35% to 50% occur a single time. Clones ranked in the top ten supply approximately 22% of the sample. The sample taken for sequencing was blood. These receptor sequences come from a human donor in good health.

As to this clonotype: One end of the junction does not line up with germline, which may come from a read error. The rearrangement uses TRBV11-1 and TRBJ2-4; D is undetermined. Germline CDR1 reads SGHAT; CDR2 reads FQDESV (reference sequence). The CDR3 sequence is 12 residues long. CDR3 nucleotides: TGTGCCAGCAGCTTTTATTTCAATGAGCAGGTCTTC. This translates into CASSFYFNEQVF.

The rearrangement joins TRBV6-2 or TRBV6-3 to TRBJ2-3, with a possible D match to TRBD2 (5 bases). The germline gives CDR1 MNHEY, CDR2 SVGEGT. Trimming cost V 5 bases and J 6 bases, with 24 bases left between them. The CDR3 runs 17 residues. The CDR3 reads CASSNPKGRTRGDTQYF. In nucleotides, the CDR3 is TGTGCCAGCAGTAACCCCAAGGGCAGAACCCGGGGTGATACGCAGTATTTT.

The chain links TRBV20-1 to TRBJ1-1; D uncertain. Per germline, CDR1 DFQATT and CDR2 SNEGSKA (reference sequence). Trimming removed 1 base at V and 6 bases at J, with 12 bases between. The length of the CDR3 is 13 residues. CDR3 protein: CSARGDGPSEAFF. CDR3 bases: TGCAGTGCTAGAGGTGACGGACCGTCTGAAGCTTTCTTT.

Only a few counts were recorded for this clonotype. V and J are TRBV27 and TRBJ1-2, with a weak D call TRBD1 (5 bases). The CDR3 covers 14 residues. Per the germline V gene, CDR1 is MNHEY and CDR2 is SMNVEV (reference sequence). The V gene lost 7 bases and the J gene lost 3 bases, with 15 bases spanning the gap. Here the CDR3 reads CASKIQGGDYGYTF. The CDR3 DNA is TGTGCCAGCAAGATTCAGGGAGGTGACTATGGCTACACCTTC.

The chain couples TRBV10-3 to TRBJ2-5, with D hard to call. This CDR3 has 12 amino acids. Per germline, CDR1 ENHRY and CDR2 SYGVKD. Trimming removed 4 bases at V and 2 bases at J, with 5 bases between. CDR3: CAISVAQETQYF. The CDR3 DNA reads as TGTGCCATCAGTGTCGCACAAGAGACCCAGTACTTC.

The genes are TRBV12-3 or TRBV12-4 and TRBJ2-7, with 7 bases aligning to TRBD1. The CDR3 length is 14 residues. The V and J ends lost 5 bases and 3 bases, in that order; junction bases with no gene match: 7. The CDR3 spells CASSDPDRVYEQYF. DNA of the CDR3: TGTGCCAGCAGTGACCCAGACAGGGTCTACGAGCAGTACTTC.

Comments on this clonotype: A read error may produce the germline difference seen at one junction end. The chain has TRBV7-8 and TRBJ1-2; D unresolved. Germline values: CDR1 SGHVS, CDR2 FQNEAQ. The CDR3 runs to 12 residues. As DNA, the CDR3 is TGTGCCAGCAGCGAGGGATCCTATGGCTGCACCTTC. Residues: CASSEGSYGCTF.

This chain links TRBV10-3 with TRBJ2-7; D gene ambiguous. The V end was cut by 2 bases, the J end by 2 bases, with 16 bases between. In germline, CDR1 is ENHRY, CDR2 SYGVKD. CDR3 length equals 16 residues. The CDR3 DNA reads TGTGCCATCAGTGAGAAGATAACGGAAGGTCCCTACGAGCAGTACTTC. Protein product: CAISEKITEGPYEQYF.

This clonotype was observed a few times. The chain recombines TRBV7-9 with TRBJ2-5, with TRBD2 as a possible D gene (6 bases). V was cut by 5 bases and J by 4 bases, with 14 bases left in between. The germline gives CDR1 SEHNR, CDR2 FQNEAQ (reference sequence). The CDR3 is made up of 14 amino acids. Written as DNA, the CDR3 is TGTGCCAGCAGCCCCCGGGGGACCCCAGAGACCCAGTACTTC. Protein sequence: CASSPRGTPETQYF. Together with reference TRBV7-9 and TRBJ2-5, the CDR3 gives the full variable domain: DTGVSQNPRHKITKRGQNVTFRCDPISEHNRLYWYRQTLGQGPEFLTYFQNEAQLEKSRLLSDRFSAERPKGSFSTLEIQRTEQGDSAMYLCASSPRGTPETQYFGPGTRLLVL.

The chain combines TRBV3-1 with TRBJ1-2, with TRBD1 matching over 8 bases. Germline trimming cut 6 bases from V and 2 bases from J; bases unmatched to any gene: 11. The CDR3 contains 16 residues. Germline-derived CDR1 and CDR2 are LGHDT and YNNKEL (reference sequence). DNA of the CDR3: TGTGCCAGCAGACCTGACAGGGGTTTCCCCAACTATGGCTACACCTTC. It is translated as CASRPDRGFPNYGYTF.

As to this clonotype: This sequence may be a read error, since a much larger clone differs from it by one base. The rearrangement uses TRBV7-2 and TRBJ2-7; the D gene is possibly TRBD2 (6 bases). The CDR3 contains 17 residues. Germline CDR1 is SGHTA and CDR2 is FQGNSA. In nucleotides, the CDR3 is TGTGCCGGCAGCTTAAGAGGGACGAGGGGAGGATTCTACGAGCAGTACTTC. Its protein product is CAGSLRGTRGGFYEQYF.